What follows are 3 T cell receptor beta chains derived from one specimen sequenced in a study of metastatic and nonmetastatic thyroid tumors. Patients were all untreated before their thyroid surgery. TCRdb reprocessed the PCR reads using MiXCR. The sample yields around 26,000 clones, 20% seen once. Sequenced input: adjacent normal tissue. The receptors were gathered from a female donor with papillary thyroid cancer or a benign thyroid nodule (not recorded which). Some clones in this sample may be carry-over from other donors' samples.

Regarding this clone: A much bigger clone sits one base away, suggesting this may be a read error. The chain uses TRBV4-2 and TRBJ1-5, with D tentatively TRBD1 (6 bases). V shed 1 base and J shed 12 bases, with 16 bases lying between them. Looked up from germline, CDR1 is LGHNA and CDR2 is YNFKEQ. The CDR3 spans 14 residues. DNA of the CDR3: TGTGCCAGCAGCCAAGTAGGCAGGGGAGACGTCCAGCATTTT. Residues: CASSQVGRGDVQHF.

This clone was counted between two and nine times. V is TRBV20-1 and J is TRBJ2-7; D call uncertain. The CDR3 consists of 15 residues. Trimming cost V 0 bases and J 4 bases, with 16 bases left between them. From germline, CDR1 is DFQATT and CDR2 SNEGSKA (reference sequence). The CDR3 region is CSARDFHGVDYEQYF. CDR3 bases: TGCAGTGCTAGAGATTTCCACGGAGTGGATTACGAGCAGTACTTC.

At least ten counts were recorded for this clone. The CDR3 DNA reads as TGTGCCAGCACCCAAGTGAGCACAGATACGCAGTATTTT. Protein: CASTQVSTDTQYF. V is TRBV6-2 or TRBV6-3 and J is TRBJ2-3, with D unresolved. Germline V lookup: CDR1 MNHEY, CDR2 SVGEGT. V lost 7 bases to trimming and J lost 0 bases, with 8 bases between them. This CDR3 region has 13 residues.